One and the same sample provided the 7 T cell receptor beta chains below, sequenced in a study of vaccination and CD4 T cells after COVID-19. Sequenced with the Oncomine TCR Beta short-read assay was DNA taken from cultured CD4+ T cells. TCRdb redid the calling of the PCR reads with MiXCR, one entry per CDR3 protein. The repertoire holds 7,000 to 8,500 distinct CDR3 sequences, 60% seen once, with around 30% in the top ten. Treatment indicated: approximately nine-day PBMC culture with coronavirus spike peptide pools or control peptides (ViraFEST assay). No antigen is known for these receptors. The specimen was CD4+ T cells from blood, cultured in vitro. These receptor sequences come from a human donor who had recovered from COVID-19.

The rearrangement uses TRBV7-6 and TRBJ1-3, with a tentative D call TRBD1 (5 bases). The CDR3 totals 14 residues. Germline values: CDR1 SGHVS, CDR2 FNYEAQ. V lost 3 bases to trimming and J lost 1 base, with 7 bases between them. CDR3 coding DNA: TGTGCCAGCAGCTTCACAGGATCTGGAAACACCATATATTTT. It specifies CASSFTGSGNTIYF.

The V and J genes are TRBV7-3 and TRBJ2-2; no clear D gene. V lost 2 bases to trimming and J lost 5 bases, with 6 bases between them. Germline values: CDR1 SGHTA, CDR2 FQGTGA. This CDR3 region has 13 residues. CDR3 DNA: TGTGCCAGCAGCTTACGGGTTACCGGGGAGCTGTTTTTT. It codes for CASSLRVTGELFF.

The chain joins TRBV27 to TRBJ2-7; 7 bases line up with TRBD1. The CDR3 loop spans 14 amino acids. Germline V lookup: CDR1 MNHEY, CDR2 SMNVEV (reference sequence). The junction had 7 bases not matched to a gene; V was cut back by 2 bases and J by 6 bases. The CDR3 is CASSLNWDSGEQYF. The CDR3 DNA reads TGTGCCAGCAGTTTAAACTGGGACAGTGGCGAGCAGTACTTC.

This clonotype was detected only a few times. The chain links TRBV20-1 to TRBJ1-6; D not certain. With 3 bases removed from V and 7 bases from J, the gap between germline ends came to 10 bases. From germline, CDR1 is DFQATT and CDR2 SNEGSKA (reference sequence). The CDR3 is 13 residues long. The CDR3 nucleotides read TGCAGTGCTAGGCACGGGAGGAATTCACCCCTCCACTTT. Its protein product is CSARHGRNSPLHF.

The J gene is TRBJ2-5, the V gene TRBV6-4; 7 positions agree with TRBD1. The CDR3 loop spans 16 amino acids. Trimming removed 4 bases from V and 3 bases from J; junction bases left unmatched: 11. Germline V gives CDR1 MRHNA, CDR2 SNTAGT. The CDR3 coding sequence is TGTGCCAGCAGTGTCTTAGGGGACAGCAAAAAAGAGACCCAGTACTTC. Translated: CASSVLGDSKKETQYF.

This clonotype was seen a handful of times. The V and J genes are TRBV11-2 and TRBJ2-3, with D tentatively TRBD1 or TRBD2 (5 bases each). Trimming removed 1 base at V and 4 bases at J, with 6 bases between. This CDR3 has 13 residues. CDR1 and CDR2 from the germline V gene are SGHAT and FQNNGV. The DNA for the CDR3 is TGTGCCAGCAGCTTAGTGGGGGCAGATACGCAGTATTTT. Its translation: CASSLVGADTQYF.

This clonotype was seen more than once but under ten times. V is TRBV6-5 and J is TRBJ1-2; D is uncertain. V gave up 2 bases and J gave up 4 bases, with 14 bases separating them. Germline loops: CDR1 MNHEY, CDR2 SVGAGI. The CDR3 consists of 15 residues. CDR3 in amino acids: CASSYGHTLGYGYTF. CDR3 nucleotide sequence: TGTGCCAGCAGTTACGGGCACACCCTAGGCTATGGCTACACCTTC.